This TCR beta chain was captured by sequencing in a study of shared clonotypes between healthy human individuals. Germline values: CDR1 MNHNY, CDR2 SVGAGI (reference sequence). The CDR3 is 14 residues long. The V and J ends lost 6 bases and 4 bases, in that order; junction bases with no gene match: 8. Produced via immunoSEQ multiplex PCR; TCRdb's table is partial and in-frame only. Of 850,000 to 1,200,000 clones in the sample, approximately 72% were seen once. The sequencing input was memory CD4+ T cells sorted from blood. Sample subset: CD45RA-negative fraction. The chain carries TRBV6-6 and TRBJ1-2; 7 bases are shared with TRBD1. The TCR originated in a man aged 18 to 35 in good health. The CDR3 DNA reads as TGTGCCAGCAGAAAACAGGGGACGAGCTATGGCTACACCTTC. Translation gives CASRKQGTSYGYTF.